This is a list of T cell receptor beta chains from one sample in a study of T cell repertoires in aging, cancer and after chemotherapy. TCRdb re-derived calls from the multiplex PCR reads in MiXCR, one entry per CDR3 protein. The table shows several thousand distinct CDR3 sequences, with approximately 35% occurring only once. Material: blood. Receptors were obtained from a human donor in good health. The donor label of this sample is uncertain. Both conserved end residues are part of each CDR3. A D gene is named only where the DNA matches it firmly. Expanded clones get a size class; other rows say once, few or many, or leave the size out.

15,few,TRBJ2-1,TRBD1,TRBV6-1,TGTGCCAGCAGTCCGGACAGGTTCGGGCGGAATGAGCAGTTCTTC,CASSPDRFGRNEQFF
14,few,TRBJ1-2,NA,TRBV6-2/TRBV6-3,TGTGCCAGCAGAAGCCCCCGGCAGGGCTATGGCTACACCTTC,CASRSPRQGYGYTF
14,NA,TRBJ2-1,TRBD2,TRBV7-6,TGTGTCAGCAGCCCCCGACTAGCCGACAATGAGCAGTTCTTC,CVSSPRLADNEQFF
14,few,TRBJ2-7,TRBD1,TRBV5-4,TGTGCCAGCAGCGACAGGGGAACCTCCTACGAGCAGTACTTC,CASSDRGTSYEQYF
15,few,TRBJ1-2,NA,TRBV12-3/TRBV12-4,TGTGCCAGCAGCCTAGGGAGGGGAACTTACTATGGCTACACCTTC,CASSLGRGTYYGYTF
15,NA,TRBJ2-5,NA,TRBV5-5,TGTGCCAGCAGCTTGCATGGGACAAGGGATCAGACCCAGTACTTC,CASSLHGTRDQTQYF
12,few,TRBJ2-5,NA,TRBV5-6,TGCGCCAGCAGCTTGTTCCAAGAGACCCAGTACTTC,CASSLFQETQYF
13,NA,TRBJ1-5,NA,TRBV27,TGTGCCAGCAGTTTAGTCCCGAATTCGGCCCAGCATTTT,CASSLVPNSAQHF
13,few,TRBJ2-1,NA,TRBV6-5,TGTGCCAGCAGTTATCCCACACAGGCAGAGCAGTTCTTC,CASSYPTQAEQFF
16,NA,TRBJ2-3,NA,TRBV5-1,TGCGCCAGCAGCTTGGATGGGCGGGGAAGCACAGATACGCAGTATTTT,CASSLDGRGSTDTQYF
14,NA,TRBJ2-1,NA,TRBV6-2/TRBV6-3,TGTGCCAGCAGTTACTCGGGGTTCTACAATGAGCAGTTCTTC,CASSYSGFYNEQFF
15,NA,TRBJ2-2,NA,TRBV10-3,TGTGCCATCAGTGAGTTGAGGAAGAACACCGGGGAGCTGTTTTTT,CAISELRKNTGELFF
17,medium-sized,TRBJ2-1,TRBD2,TRBV6-2/TRBV6-3,TGTGCCAGCAGTTGGTCGGATCCGGGACTAGTTCGTTCCCCTCAGTTCTTC,CASSWSDPGLVRSPQFF
13,once,TRBJ1-5,TRBD1,TRBV6-1,TGTGCCAGCACGGGACAGGGGATTCAGCCCCAGCATTTT,CASTGQGIQPQHF
17,NA,TRBJ1-5,NA,TRBV12-3/TRBV12-4,TGTGCCAGCAGTTTTTCCCAAGGAGACTATAGCAATCAGCCCCAGCATTTT,CASSFSQGDYSNQPQHF
14,NA,TRBJ2-2,NA,TRBV5-1,TGCGCCAGCACTGAGGGTTCGAACACCGGGGAGCTGTTTTTT,CASTEGSNTGELFF